These T cell receptor beta chains were read from a single sample in a study of T cells in Graves' hyperthyroidism and ophthalmopathy. TCRdb recomputed calls from the multiplex PCR reads with MiXCR, one row per CDR3 protein. The data hold around 760,000 distinct CDR3 sequences, with about a third observed a single time. The specimen sequenced was blood. The receptor source for this set is a woman aged 40 to 50 with Graves' hyperthyroidism. Each CDR3 is given with its conserved first and last residue. D genes are given only for firm matches. Some rows have no size entry. The others give once, few or many, or a class for an expanded clone.

size,J,D,V,CDR3,DNA
few,TRBJ1-1,NA,TRBV20-1,CSAVMRDTEAFF,TGCAGTGCCGTTATGAGGGACACTGAAGCTTTCTTT
NA,TRBJ2-6,NA,TRBV20-1,CSARGSAGAYVLTF,TGCAGTGCTAGAGGTTCCGCGGGGGCCTACGTCCTGACTTTC
few,TRBJ1-4,TRBD1,TRBV4-3,CASSQTGTDNEKLFF,TGCGCCAGCAGCCAAACGGGGACAGATAATGAAAAACTGTTTTTT
NA,TRBJ2-5,TRBD2,TRBV2,CASRAGGPETQYF,TGTGCCAGCAGGGCGGGAGGGCCGGAGACCCAGTACTTC
NA,TRBJ2-2,TRBD1,TRBV29-1,CSVDWDRGELFF,TGCAGCGTTGATTGGGACAGGGGGGAGCTGTTTTTT
NA,TRBJ2-5,TRBD2,TRBV6-4,CASSRTSGGKETRYF,TGTGCCAGCAGCCGGACTAGCGGGGGGAAGGAGACCCGGTACTTC
many,TRBJ1-3,TRBD1,TRBV20-1,CSARTGRDTIYF,TGCAGTGCGAGGACAGGGAGGGACACCATATATTTT
NA,TRBJ1-1,TRBD1,TRBV15,CAIGTGKPEAFF,TGTGCCATCGGGACAGGGAAACCTGAAGCTTTCTTT
NA,TRBJ1-5,TRBD1,TRBV11-2,CASSSDREEGQPQHF,TGTGCCAGCAGTTCTGACAGGGAGGAGGGTCAGCCCCAGCATTTT
many,TRBJ1-3,NA,TRBV7-2,CASSSVPSGNTIYF,TGTGCCAGCAGCTCTGTTCCCTCTGGAAACACCATATATTTT
many,TRBJ1-2,TRBD1,TRBV10-3,CAISAGTGGDHTF,TGTGCCATCAGTGCTGGGACAGGGGGCGACCACACCTTC
few,TRBJ1-6,NA,TRBV19,CASRDFPSSYNSPLHF,TGTGCCAGTAGGGACTTTCCAAGCTCCTATAATTCACCCCTCCACTTT
NA,TRBJ2-3,TRBD2,TRBV10-1,CATRAGRGTDTQYF,TGCGCCACGCGGGCAGGGAGGGGCACAGATACGCAGTATTTT
many,TRBJ1-5,NA,TRBV2,CASSTAGSPGGAQHF,TGTGCCAGCAGTACCGCCGGGTCCCCCGGGGGGGCCCAGCATTTT
NA,TRBJ1-5,TRBD1,TRBV4-1,CASSQHRGHNQPQHF,TGCGCCAGCAGCCAACACAGGGGGCACAATCAGCCCCAGCATTTT
NA,TRBJ2-2,NA,TRBV12-3/TRBV12-4,CASSFSLGELFF,TGTGCCAGCAGTTTTTCCCTCGGGGAGCTGTTTTTT
NA,TRBJ2-6,NA,TRBV10-3,CASSSYSSGANVLTF,TGTGCCAGCAGTAGCTACAGCTCTGGGGCCAACGTCCTGACTTTC
once,TRBJ2-5,NA,TRBV7-2,CASSQGGSSPFQETQYF,TGCGCCAGCAGCCAAGGAGGCAGCAGCCCATTCCAAGAGACCCAGTACTTC
NA,TRBJ2-2,NA,TRBV20-1,CSALIANTGELFF,TGCAGTGCCCTCATAGCGAACACCGGGGAGCTGTTTTTT
few,TRBJ1-2,NA,TRBV19,CASSGLGADYYGYTF,TGTGCCAGTAGTGGGTTGGGGGCGGATTACTATGGCTACACCTTC
many,TRBJ2-7,NA,TRBV7-9,CASSLVGPLDEQYF,TGTGCCAGCAGCTTAGTGGGCCCTCTGGACGAGCAGTACTTC
few,TRBJ1-5,TRBD1,TRBV7-2,CASSLSGQGIHQPQHF,TGTGCCAGCAGCCTGTCGGGACAGGGGATCCACCAGCCCCAGCATTTT
many,TRBJ1-1,NA,TRBV7-2,CASSLFGDTEAFF,TGTGCCAGCAGCTTGTTCGGGGATACTGAAGCTTTCTTT
NA,TRBJ2-7,NA,TRBV12-3/TRBV12-4,CASSLFGNYEQYF,TGTGCCAGCAGTTTATTCGGGAACTACGAGCAGTACTTC